This passage covers 20 T cell receptor beta chains from one sample sequenced in a study of shared T cell receptors in the human thymus. The table came from immunoSEQ multiplex PCR; TCRdb's copy has only in-frame clones and leaves some out. The table lists approximately 660,000 clones, around 89% of them singletons. This sample was also put to use in a study of human thymus T cells.

Material: thymocytes. The receptors come from a boy younger than two with a congenital heart defect.

V usage is TRBV14 and J usage is TRBJ2-7; TRBD1 matches 7 bases. The CDR3 extends over 14 amino acids. From germline, CDR1 is SGHDN and CDR2 FVKESK. The V segment lost 5 bases and the J segment 7 bases; nucleotides outside the gene matches: 11. The CDR3 here is CASSTRTGSGEQYF. The CDR3, as DNA: TGTGCCAGCAGCACCCGGACAGGTTCTGGGGAGCAGTACTTC. Using reference TRBV14 and TRBJ2-7 for the parts outside the CDR3, the full variable domain is EAGVTQFPSHSVIEKGQTVTLRCDPISGHDNLYWYRRVMGKEIKFLLHFVKESKQDESGMPNNRFLAERTGGTYSTLKVQPAELEDSGVYFCASSTRTGSGEQYFGPGTRLTVT.

V is TRBV4-3 and J is TRBJ2-3, with 7 nucleotides matching TRBD2. Germline assignment: CDR1 LGHNA and CDR2 YSLEER. This CDR3 spans 14 amino acids. The trim removed 8 bases at V and 1 base at J, leaving 6 bases unmatched. The CDR3 nucleotides are TGCGCCAGCGGAGGGACTACTGGCACAGATACGCAGTATTTT. This encodes CASGGTTGTDTQYF.

The chain joins TRBV27 to TRBJ2-7; D remains unclear. Per germline, CDR1 MNHEY and CDR2 SMNVEV (reference sequence). This CDR3 contains 12 residues. The V gene lost 5 bases and the J gene lost 7 bases, with 12 bases spanning the gap. The CDR3 DNA reads as TGTGCCAGCAGTGCGATAACCGGGGAGCAGTACTTC. Amino acids: CASSAITGEQYF.

The V gene is TRBV4-3, the J gene TRBJ2-5; 8 bases are a match to TRBD2. The length of the CDR3 is 17 residues. CDR1 and CDR2 from the germline V gene are LGHNA and YSLEER. V gave up 1 base and J gave up 5 bases; unmatched junction bases: 12. CDR3 nucleotide sequence: TGCGCCAGCAGCCAAGGAGCGCGGGCGGGAGGACGTGAGACCCAGTACTTC. Translation: CASSQGARAGGRETQYF.

This clone came up a few times. This chain joins TRBV14 and TRBJ2-7, with TRBD2 identical over 7 bases. This CDR3 has 16 residues. CDR1 and CDR2 from the germline V gene are SGHDN and FVKESK. With V trimmed by 4 bases and J by 0 bases, 9 bases remained unmatched. CDR3: CASSPDGEGSSYEQYF. In nucleotides, the CDR3 is TGTGCCAGCAGCCCGGACGGGGAGGGGTCCTCCTACGAGCAGTACTTC.

The chain joins TRBV7-2 to TRBJ2-1, with D possibly TRBD2 on 6 matching bases. V shed 4 bases and J shed 0 bases, with 13 bases lying between them. Germline CDR1 is SGHTA and CDR2 is FQGNSA. The CDR3 covers 16 residues. This chain's CDR3 is CASSSSPAGSYNEQFF. In DNA form, the CDR3 reads TGTGCCAGCAGCTCTAGCCCAGCGGGCTCCTACAATGAGCAGTTCTTC.

This clone showed up just a few times. This chain links TRBV5-1 with TRBJ2-6, with D maybe TRBD1 (7 bases). V lost 0 bases and J 0 bases, leaving 16 bases between the germline ends. Germline V gives CDR1 SGHRS, CDR2 YFSETQ. This CDR3 comprises 19 residues. CDR3 nucleotide sequence: TGCGCCAGCAGCTTGGCCAGGGGGGCGAGCAGCTCTGGGGCCAACGTCCTGACTTTC. Residues: CASSLARGASSSGANVLTF.

The CDR3 region has the DNA TGTGCCAGCAGCTTAGCGAGTTTTGCGCAGGGGAGCTCCTACGAGCAGTACTTC. As protein: CASSLASFAQGSSYEQYF. This rearrangement joins TRBV11-2 to TRBJ2-7, with D possibly TRBD1 on 6 matching bases. V was pared by 1 base and J by 0 bases, with 19 bases between. The CDR3 loop spans 18 amino acids. From germline, CDR1 is SGHAT and CDR2 FQNNGV.

This clone was seen a few times. J is TRBJ2-2 and V is TRBV9; TRBD2 matches 14 bases. CDR3 size: 19 residues. V dropped 0 bases and J dropped 4; count of bases not matched to a gene: 8. The germline V gene has CDR1 SGDLS and CDR2 YYNGEE. The CDR3 sequence: CASSVAGTSGSGVTGELFF. DNA for the CDR3: TGTGCCAGCAGCGTAGCCGGGACTAGCGGGAGCGGGGTCACCGGGGAGCTGTTTTTT.

The chain carries TRBV27 and TRBJ2-2; 7 bases agree with TRBD2. Trimming at V came to 2 bases and at J to 5 bases, leaving 2 bases not matched to a gene. This CDR3 is built from 14 residues. Germline CDR1 and CDR2: MNHEY and SMNVEV (reference sequence). The CDR3 reads CASSLVRETGELFF. The CDR3 nucleotides read TGTGCCAGCAGTTTAGTGCGGGAGACCGGGGAGCTGTTTTTT.

The rearrangement joins TRBV5-1 to TRBJ2-4; 15 bases are a match to TRBD2. The germline gives CDR1 SGHRS, CDR2 YFSETQ. Germline trimming cut 0 bases from V and 6 bases from J; bases unmatched to any gene: 7. The CDR3 is 18 amino acids. The CDR3: CASSLAGLAGGLANIQYF. The DNA of the CDR3 is TGCGCCAGCAGCTTGGCGGGACTAGCGGGAGGCCTTGCAAACATTCAGTACTTC.

The chain uses TRBV29-1 and TRBJ2-3, with 8 bases that match TRBD2. CDR3 size: 13 residues. Trimming took 7 bases from V and 2 from J; bases not matched to a gene: 5. Germline values: CDR1 SQVTM, CDR2 ANQGSEA. The CDR3 here is CSAQLADTDTQYF. The CDR3 coding sequence is TGCAGCGCCCAACTAGCGGACACAGATACGCAGTATTTT.

The chain combines TRBV4-2 with TRBJ2-7, with a possible D match to TRBD1 (5 bases). This CDR3 contains 15 residues. The germline V and J ends were trimmed by 3 bases and 1 base, with 13 bases remaining between them. Germline V CDR1 and CDR2: LGHNA, YNFKEQ. The CDR3 bases are TGTGCCAGCAGCCACGGTCATCAGGGATCCTACGAGCAGTACTTC. It codes for CASSHGHQGSYEQYF.

The chain links TRBV27 to TRBJ1-3; a possible D gene is TRBD1 (6 bases). Germline CDR1 reads MNHEY; CDR2 reads SMNVEV (reference sequence). Trimming took 5 bases from V and 0 from J, leaving 17 bases between them. The CDR3 runs 17 residues. CDR3 in DNA: TGTGCCAGCAGTCCGAGACAGGCCCCAATCTCTGGAAACACCATATATTTT. Its translation: CASSPRQAPISGNTIYF.

The genes are TRBV19 and TRBJ2-1, with 10 bases that match TRBD2. The J segment lost 8 bases and the V segment lost 5 bases, leaving 18 bases of the junction unmatched. Germline V gene lookup returns CDR1 LNHDA and CDR2 SQIVND (reference sequence). This CDR3 spans 18 amino acids. The CDR3 DNA follows: TGTGCCAGTAGTTCCCTCTCGCTAGCGGGAGCAAGAGCCGATGAGCAGTTCTTC. Translating it yields CASSSLSLAGARADEQFF. Full variable domain (remainder filled in from reference TRBV19 and TRBJ2-1): DGGITQSPKYLFRKEGQNVTLSCEQNLNHDAMYWYRQDPGQGLRLIYYSQIVNDFQKGDIAEGYSVSREKKESFPLTVTSAQKNPTAFYLCASSSLSLAGARADEQFFGPGTRLTVL.

J is TRBJ2-7 and V is TRBV4-3; the D gene is possibly TRBD2 (6 bases). The germline gives CDR1 LGHNA, CDR2 YSLEER. CDR3 length: 16 amino acids. With 0 bases removed from V and 5 bases from J, the gap between germline ends came to 17 bases. CDR3 loop: CASSQDWLGRFDEQYF. The CDR3 DNA follows: TGCGCCAGCAGCCAAGACTGGCTCGGGAGATTCGACGAGCAGTACTTC.

The chain joins TRBV7-8 to TRBJ2-7; TRBD2 aligns across 10 bases. Germline CDR1 reads SGHVS; CDR2 reads FQNEAQ. V lost 1 base and J lost 5; bases outside the gene matches: 14. The CDR3 is 18 residues long. This chain's CDR3 is CASSLGIGLAGEGHEQYF. CDR3 nucleotide sequence: TGTGCCAGCAGCTTAGGGATAGGGCTAGCGGGAGAGGGCCACGAGCAGTACTTC.

V gene TRBV27 combines with J gene TRBJ2-2; 10 nucleotides align to TRBD1. CDR3 length: 12 amino acids. Unmatched junction bases numbered 2, after V lost 8 bases and J lost 8 bases. In germline, CDR1 is MNHEY, CDR2 SMNVEV (reference sequence). CDR3 in amino acids: CASGQGGGELFF. The CDR3 DNA reads TGTGCCAGCGGACAGGGGGGTGGGGAGCTGTTTTTT.

The chain recombines TRBV10-1 with TRBJ1-4; 7 bases are a match to TRBD1. This CDR3 contains 14 residues. The V gene's germline CDR1 is WNHNN and CDR2 SYGVQD (reference sequence). The ends lost 8 bases at V and 3 bases at J; junction bases unmatched: 6. The CDR3 spells CASGTGEANEKLFF. CDR3 coding DNA: TGCGCCAGCGGTACAGGGGAGGCTAATGAAAAACTGTTTTTT.

This chain connects TRBV5-1 to TRBJ2-7, with 12 bases aligning to TRBD2. The ends lost 3 bases at V and 0 bases at J; junction bases unmatched: 7. Germline V gene data show CDR1 as SGHRS and CDR2 as YFSETQ. This CDR3 comprises 17 residues. The DNA of the CDR3 is TGCGCCAGCAGCTCCAAAATGACTAGCGGGGGCTCCTACGAGCAGTACTTC. This gives the protein CASSSKMTSGGSYEQYF.